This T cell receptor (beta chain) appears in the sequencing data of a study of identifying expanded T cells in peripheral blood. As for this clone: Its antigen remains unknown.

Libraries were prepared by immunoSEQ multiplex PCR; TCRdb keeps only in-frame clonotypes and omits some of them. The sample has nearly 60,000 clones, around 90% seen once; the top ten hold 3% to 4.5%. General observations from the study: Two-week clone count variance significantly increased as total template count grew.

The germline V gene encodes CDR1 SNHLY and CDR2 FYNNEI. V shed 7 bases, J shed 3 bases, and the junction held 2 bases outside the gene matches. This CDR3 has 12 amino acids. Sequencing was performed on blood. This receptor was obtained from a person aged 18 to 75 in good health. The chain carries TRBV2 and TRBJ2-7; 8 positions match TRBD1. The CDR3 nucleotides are TGTGCCAGCAAGGACAGGGTCTACGAGCAGTACTTC. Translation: CASKDRVYEQYF. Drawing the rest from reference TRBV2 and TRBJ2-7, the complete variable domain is EPEVTQTPSHQVTQMGQEVILRCVPISNHLYFYWYRQILGQKVEFLVSFYNNEISEKSEIFDDQFSVERPDGSNFTLKIRSTKLEDSAMYFCASKDRVYEQYFGPGTRLTVT.